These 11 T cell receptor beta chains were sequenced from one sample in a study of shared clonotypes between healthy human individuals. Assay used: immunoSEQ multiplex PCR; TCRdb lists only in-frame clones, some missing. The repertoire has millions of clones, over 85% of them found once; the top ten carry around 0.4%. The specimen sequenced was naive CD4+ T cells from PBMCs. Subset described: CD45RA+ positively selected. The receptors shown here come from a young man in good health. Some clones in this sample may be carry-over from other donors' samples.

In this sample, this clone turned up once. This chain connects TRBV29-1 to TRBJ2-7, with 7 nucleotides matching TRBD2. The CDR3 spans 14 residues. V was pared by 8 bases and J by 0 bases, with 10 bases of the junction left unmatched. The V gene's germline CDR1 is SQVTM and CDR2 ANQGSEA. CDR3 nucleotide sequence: TGCAGCTTCCGGGGGGACGATACCTCCTACGAGCAGTACTTC. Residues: CSFRGDDTSYEQYF.

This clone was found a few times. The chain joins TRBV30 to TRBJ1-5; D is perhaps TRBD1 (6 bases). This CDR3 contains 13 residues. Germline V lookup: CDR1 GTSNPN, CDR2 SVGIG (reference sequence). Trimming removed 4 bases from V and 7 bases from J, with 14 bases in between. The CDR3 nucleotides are TGTGCCTGGACTTCAGGGGTCAGGCAGCCCCAGCATTTT. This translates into CAWTSGVRQPQHF.

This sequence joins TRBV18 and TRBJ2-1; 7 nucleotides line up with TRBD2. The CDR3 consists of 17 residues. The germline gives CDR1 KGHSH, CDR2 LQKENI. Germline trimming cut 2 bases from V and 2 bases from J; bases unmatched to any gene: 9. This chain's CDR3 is CASSPRLAANAYNEQFF. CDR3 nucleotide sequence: TGTGCCAGCTCACCAAGACTAGCAGCTAATGCCTACAATGAGCAGTTCTTC.

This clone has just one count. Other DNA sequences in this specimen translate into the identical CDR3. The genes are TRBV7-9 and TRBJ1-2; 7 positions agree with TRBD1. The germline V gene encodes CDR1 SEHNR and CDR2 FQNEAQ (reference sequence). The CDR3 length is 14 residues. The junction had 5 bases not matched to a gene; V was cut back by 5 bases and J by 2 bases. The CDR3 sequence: CASSPRQGNYGYTF. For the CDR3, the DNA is TGTGCCAGCAGCCCTCGACAGGGAAACTATGGCTACACCTTC.

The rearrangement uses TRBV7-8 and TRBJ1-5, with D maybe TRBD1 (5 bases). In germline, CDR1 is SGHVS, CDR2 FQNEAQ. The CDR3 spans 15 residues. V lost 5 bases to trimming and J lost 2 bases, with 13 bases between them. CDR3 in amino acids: CASSPRRVGNQPQHF. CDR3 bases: TGTGCCAGCAGCCCCCGCAGGGTGGGCAATCAGCCCCAGCATTTT.

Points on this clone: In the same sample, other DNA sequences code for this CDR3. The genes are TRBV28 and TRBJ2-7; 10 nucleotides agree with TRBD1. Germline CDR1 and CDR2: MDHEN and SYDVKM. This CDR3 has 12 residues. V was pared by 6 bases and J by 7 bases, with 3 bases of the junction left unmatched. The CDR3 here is CASSLGQGEQYF. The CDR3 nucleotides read TGTGCCAGCAGCCTGGGACAGGGGGAGCAGTACTTC.

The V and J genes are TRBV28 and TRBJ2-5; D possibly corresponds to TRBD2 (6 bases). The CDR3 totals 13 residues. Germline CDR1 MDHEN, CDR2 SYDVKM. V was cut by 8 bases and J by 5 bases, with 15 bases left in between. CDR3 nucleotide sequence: TGTGCCAGCGGATTAGCGGCTGGGGAGACCCAGTACTTC. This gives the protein CASGLAAGETQYF.

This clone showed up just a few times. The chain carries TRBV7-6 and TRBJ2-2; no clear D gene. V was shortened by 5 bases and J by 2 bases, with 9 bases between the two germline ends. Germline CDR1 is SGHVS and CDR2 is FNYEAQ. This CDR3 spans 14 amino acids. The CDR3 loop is CASSQARNTGELFF. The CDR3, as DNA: TGTGCCAGCAGCCAGGCCAGAAACACCGGGGAGCTGTTTTTT.

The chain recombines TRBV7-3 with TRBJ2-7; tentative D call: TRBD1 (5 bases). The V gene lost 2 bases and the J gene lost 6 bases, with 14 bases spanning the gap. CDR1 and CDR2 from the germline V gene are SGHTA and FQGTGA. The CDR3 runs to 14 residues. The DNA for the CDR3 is TGTGCCAGCAGCTTATCCCCGACAGAATTCGAGCAGTACTTC. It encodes CASSLSPTEFEQYF. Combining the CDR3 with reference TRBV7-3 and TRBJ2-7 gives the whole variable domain GAGVSQTPSNKVTEKGKYVELRCDPISGHTALYWYRQSLGQGPEFLIYFQGTGAADDSGLPNDRFFAVRPEGSVSTLKIQRTERGDSAVYLCASSLSPTEFEQYFGPGTRLTVT.

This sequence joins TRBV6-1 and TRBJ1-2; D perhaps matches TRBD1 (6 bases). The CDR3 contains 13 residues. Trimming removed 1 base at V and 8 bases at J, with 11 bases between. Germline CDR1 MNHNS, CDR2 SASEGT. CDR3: CASSEDRAQGYTF. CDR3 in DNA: TGTGCCAGCAGTGAAGACAGGGCGCAAGGCTACACCTTC.

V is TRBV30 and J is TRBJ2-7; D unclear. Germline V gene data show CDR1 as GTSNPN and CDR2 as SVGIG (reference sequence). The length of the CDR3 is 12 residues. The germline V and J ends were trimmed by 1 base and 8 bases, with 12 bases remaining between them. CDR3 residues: CAWSEVDPKQYF. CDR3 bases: TGTGCCTGGAGTGAAGTGGATCCGAAGCAGTACTTC.